This T cell receptor beta chain was profiled in a study of T cells in Graves' hyperthyroidism and ophthalmopathy. This sample holds PBMCs from less than 11 ml fresh peripheral blood. CDR1 is DFQATT and CDR2 is SNEGSKA in the germline V gene (reference sequence). This CDR3 is 15 amino acids long. Unmatched junction bases numbered 8, after V lost 5 bases and J lost 1 base. This clonotype was observed many times. Amplification of TCR beta CDR3 regions was performed using RNA transcripts as template. During a first-round RT-PCR of the TCR CDR3, the HTBI primer set was used. From the multiplex PCR reads, TCRdb called clonotypes with MiXCR, one entry per CDR3 protein. The sample has some 740,000 distinct CDR3 sequences, approximately 14% seen once.

The receptor comes from a woman aged 18 to 35 with Graves' hyperthyroidism. This chain links TRBV20-1 with TRBJ1-5, with TRBD1 identical over 7 bases. Input material: blood. CDR3 region: CSAATGVGSNQPQHF. CDR3 nucleotides: TGCAGTGCTGCCACAGGGGTTGGAAGCAATCAGCCCCAGCATTTT.